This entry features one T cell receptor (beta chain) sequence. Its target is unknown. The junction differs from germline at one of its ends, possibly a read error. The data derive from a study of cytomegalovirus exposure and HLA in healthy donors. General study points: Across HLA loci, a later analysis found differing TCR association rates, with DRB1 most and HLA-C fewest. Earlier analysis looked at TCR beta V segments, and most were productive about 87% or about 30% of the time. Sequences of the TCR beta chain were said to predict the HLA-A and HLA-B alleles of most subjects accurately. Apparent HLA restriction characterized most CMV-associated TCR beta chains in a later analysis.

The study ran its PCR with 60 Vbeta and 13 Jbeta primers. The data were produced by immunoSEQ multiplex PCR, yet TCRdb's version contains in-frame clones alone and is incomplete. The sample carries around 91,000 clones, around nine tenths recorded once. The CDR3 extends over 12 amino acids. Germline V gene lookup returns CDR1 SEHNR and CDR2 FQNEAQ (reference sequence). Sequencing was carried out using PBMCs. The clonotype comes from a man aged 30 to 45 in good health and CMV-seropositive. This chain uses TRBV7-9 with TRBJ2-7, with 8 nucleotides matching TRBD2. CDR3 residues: CASSPETSVGHF. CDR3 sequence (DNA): TGTGCCAGCAGCCCCGAGACTAGCGTCGGGCACTTC.